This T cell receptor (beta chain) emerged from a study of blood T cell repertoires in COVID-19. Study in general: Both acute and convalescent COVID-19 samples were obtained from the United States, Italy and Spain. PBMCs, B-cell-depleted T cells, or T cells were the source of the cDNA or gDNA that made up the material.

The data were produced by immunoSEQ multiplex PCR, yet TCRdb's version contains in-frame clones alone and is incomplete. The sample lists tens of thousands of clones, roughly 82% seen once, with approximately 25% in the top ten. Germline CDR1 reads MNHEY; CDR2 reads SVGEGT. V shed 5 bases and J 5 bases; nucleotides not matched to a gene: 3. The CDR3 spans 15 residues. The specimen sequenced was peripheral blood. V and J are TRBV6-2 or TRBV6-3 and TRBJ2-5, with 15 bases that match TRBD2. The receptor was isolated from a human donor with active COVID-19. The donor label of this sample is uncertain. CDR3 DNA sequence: TGTGCCAGCAGTGGGACTAGCGGGAGGCGGGAGACCCAGTACTTC. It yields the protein CASSGTSGRRETQYF.